The 30 T cell receptor beta chains below all came from one sample that was sequenced in a study of T cell changes during pregnancy in multiple sclerosis. Assay used: immunoSEQ multiplex PCR; TCRdb lists only in-frame clones, some missing. In the table there are some 80,000 clones, around 94% of which are singletons. This specimen consisted of CD4+ T cells from peripheral blood mononuclear cells, obtained after pregnancy. The receptors here all came from a female donor with multiple sclerosis, enrolled in a pregnancy study.

The chain couples TRBV9 to TRBJ1-3, with a possible D match to TRBD1 (5 bases). With 0 bases removed from V and 4 bases from J, the gap between germline ends came to 14 bases. The CDR3 consists of 16 residues. Germline CDR1 is SGDLS and CDR2 is YYNGEE. Written as DNA, the CDR3 is TGTGCCAGCAGCGTAGAAATCCGCGGGGCAGGAAACACCATATATTTT. As protein: CASSVEIRGAGNTIYF.

This chain uses TRBV25-1 with TRBJ1-2; 8 nucleotides line up with TRBD1. Germline V CDR1 and CDR2: MGHDK, SYGVNS. V lost 3 bases and J lost 6; bases outside the gene matches: 12. This CDR3 region has 16 residues. The CDR3 DNA reads TGTGCCAGCAGTGACCGAGACAGGGGTTTACCCGATGGCTACACCTTC. This gives the protein CASSDRDRGLPDGYTF.

The V call is TRBV6-5, the J call TRBJ1-4, with D unclear. V was shortened by 4 bases and J by 14 bases, with 17 bases between the two germline ends. This CDR3 comprises 13 residues. Per the germline V gene, CDR1 is MNHEY and CDR2 is SVGAGI. The CDR3 loop is CASSFHSRRRLFF. The CDR3 DNA is TGTGCCAGCAGTTTCCACAGCCGTCGTCGTCTGTTTTTT.

The rearrangement links TRBV18 to TRBJ2-1, with D possibly matching TRBD2 (5 bases). V was shortened by 2 bases and J by 2 bases, with 16 bases between the two germline ends. The germline CDR1 and CDR2 sequences are KGHSH and LQKENI. The CDR3 runs to 17 residues. Here the CDR3 reads CASSPGRRRITYNEQFF. The DNA for the CDR3 is TGTGCCAGCTCACCAGGTCGGAGGAGGATAACCTACAATGAGCAGTTCTTC. Full variable domain (missing parts from reference TRBV18 and TRBJ2-1): NAGVMQNPRHLVRRRGQEARLRCSPMKGHSHVYWYRQLPEEGLKFMVYLQKENIIDESGMPKERFSAEFPKEGPSILRIQQVVRGDSAAYFCASSPGRRRITYNEQFFGPGTRLTVL.

This chain connects TRBV4-3 to TRBJ2-1; 8 nucleotides match TRBD2. J gave up 6 bases and V 0 bases, and 7 bases lay outside the gene matches. This CDR3 comprises 16 residues. The germline V gene encodes CDR1 LGHNA and CDR2 YSLEER. The CDR3 DNA reads as TGCGCCAGCAGCCAAGAAGGAGCGGGAGTAAGCAATGAGCAGTTCTTC. Translation gives CASSQEGAGVSNEQFF.

The chain joins TRBV7-9 to TRBJ2-3; 13 bases align to TRBD2. The CDR3 covers 17 residues. The V and J ends lost 5 bases and 1 base, in that order; junction bases with no gene match: 6. Per the germline V gene, CDR1 is SEHNR and CDR2 is FQNEAQ (reference sequence). The DNA for the CDR3 is TGTGCCAGCAGCCTCTGGACTAGCGGGAGAGGCACAGATACGCAGTATTTT. Translating gives CASSLWTSGRGTDTQYF.

The genes are TRBV27 and TRBJ2-4; TRBD2 aligns across 10 bases. The CDR3 covers 17 residues. The germline V gene has CDR1 MNHEY and CDR2 SMNVEV (reference sequence). After removal of 3 bases from V and 6 bases from J, the junction contained 11 bases not matched to a gene. The CDR3 is CASSFVPLAGVGNIQYF. The CDR3 DNA is TGTGCCAGCAGTTTTGTCCCTCTAGCGGGAGTTGGAAACATTCAGTACTTC.

This clone was observed once. The V call is TRBV7-9, the J call TRBJ1-1, with 7 bases identical to TRBD1. In germline, CDR1 is SEHNR, CDR2 FQNEAQ (reference sequence). The CDR3 is 15 residues long. The J segment lost 5 bases and the V segment lost 5 bases, leaving 11 bases of the junction unmatched. The CDR3 here is CASSLGQSRTTEAFF. The CDR3 DNA is TGTGCCAGCAGCCTGGGACAGTCCCGGACAACTGAAGCTTTCTTT.

This chain connects TRBV5-6 to TRBJ2-7, with unresolved D. Per germline, CDR1 SGHDT and CDR2 YYEEEE. The CDR3 length is 13 residues. V was shortened by 1 base and J by 7 bases, with 12 bases between the two germline ends. The CDR3 DNA reads TGTGCCAGCAGCTTGAGTTCGGGTCTTGAGCAGTACTTC. Translation gives CASSLSSGLEQYF.

V and J are TRBV7-9 and TRBJ2-1; 9 bases match TRBD2. Unmatched junction bases numbered 4, after V lost 3 bases and J lost 16 bases. The germline V gene has CDR1 SEHNR and CDR2 FQNEAQ (reference sequence). The CDR3 consists of 11 residues. This chain's CDR3 is CASSFSGREFF. The CDR3 DNA is TGTGCCAGCAGCTTTAGCGGGAGAGAATTCTTC.

The chain links TRBV30 to TRBJ2-3; D uncertain. Germline values: CDR1 GTSNPN, CDR2 SVGIG (reference sequence). The CDR3 extends over 15 amino acids. The V and J ends lost 0 bases and 1 base respectively, with 11 bases between them. The CDR3 sequence: CAWSVSGFRTDTQYF. In DNA form, the CDR3 reads TGTGCCTGGAGTGTCTCCGGGTTCCGCACAGATACGCAGTATTTT. The whole variable domain, filled in from reference TRBV30 and TRBJ2-3, reads SQTIHQWPATLVQPVGSPLSLECTVEGTSNPNLYWYRQAAGRGLQLLFYSVGIGQISSEVPQNLSASRPQDRQFILSSKKLLLSDSGFYLCAWSVSGFRTDTQYFGPGTRLTVL.

This chain links TRBV29-1 with TRBJ2-7; D gene uncertain. This CDR3 has 11 amino acids. Germline CDR1 reads SQVTM; CDR2 reads ANQGSEA. Trimming removed 5 bases from V and 5 bases from J, with 10 bases in between. For the CDR3, the DNA is TGCAGCGTTAACGTCGGTAACGAGCAGTACTTC. It codes for CSVNVGNEQYF.

V and J are TRBV19 and TRBJ1-4; 9 bases map to TRBD1. V trimming: 3 bases; J trimming: 7 bases; junction bases outside the gene matches: 18. The germline V gene has CDR1 LNHDA and CDR2 SQIVND (reference sequence). CDR3 size: 19 residues. The DNA for the CDR3 is TGTGCCAGTAGTATCCTCTTAGCCCTAACAGGGGGCCTTGGTGAAAAACTGTTTTTT. It encodes CASSILLALTGGLGEKLFF.

This rearrangement joins TRBV7-2 to TRBJ1-1, with D hard to call. The V end lost 2 bases, the J end lost 0 bases, and 10 bases lay between the germline ends. The CDR3 totals 15 residues. The germline CDR1 and CDR2 sequences are SGHTA and FQGNSA. The chain's CDR3 is CASSLMAQMNTEAFF. DNA for the CDR3: TGTGCCAGCAGCTTAATGGCACAGATGAACACTGAAGCTTTCTTT.

This sequence joins TRBV20-1 and TRBJ1-2; D unresolved. Trimming took off 3 bases at V and 8 bases at J, with 10 bases between the two ends. The CDR3 extends over 11 amino acids. Germline-derived CDR1 and CDR2 are DFQATT and SNEGSKA (reference sequence). CDR3 in amino acids: CSARDLEGYTF. CDR3 bases: TGCAGTGCTAGGGATTTGGAGGGCTACACCTTC.

The chain employs TRBV9 and TRBJ2-2; the D gene is possibly TRBD2 (5 bases). The CDR3 contains 13 residues. Germline CDR1 and CDR2: SGDLS and YYNGEE. The V gene lost 1 base and the J gene lost 6 bases, with 7 bases spanning the gap. CDR3 amino acids: CASSVKLAGELFF. Written as DNA, the CDR3 is TGTGCCAGCAGCGTAAAACTAGCCGGGGAGCTGTTTTTT.

This chain joins TRBV25-1 and TRBJ2-7, with a possible D match to TRBD1 (5 bases). The V gene's germline CDR1 is MGHDK and CDR2 SYGVNS. With 6 bases removed from V and 2 bases from J, the gap between germline ends came to 8 bases. The length of the CDR3 is 12 residues. This CDR3 is CASRTDTYEQYF. The CDR3 region has the DNA TGTGCCAGCAGGACAGACACCTACGAGCAGTACTTC.

The chain couples TRBV5-1 to TRBJ2-5; the D is unclear. Germline-derived CDR1 and CDR2 are SGHRS and YFSETQ. V lost 4 bases to trimming and J lost 5 bases, with 15 bases between them. The CDR3 spans 14 residues. The CDR3 spells CASSLQLTGETQYF. CDR3 bases: TGCGCCAGCAGCCTGCAATTGACTGGGGAGACCCAGTACTTC.

This clone was found once. The V call is TRBV27, the J call TRBJ2-7, with TRBD2 matching over 8 bases. CDR1 and CDR2 from the germline V gene are MNHEY and SMNVEV (reference sequence). This CDR3 comprises 16 residues. The V gene end was trimmed by 7 bases and the J gene end by 0 bases; junction bases not matched to a gene: 11. The CDR3 DNA follows: TGTGCCAGCACCCGGGGGGGGAGAACAAGCTCCTACGAGCAGTACTTC. As protein: CASTRGGRTSSYEQYF.

The chain employs TRBV9 and TRBJ1-2, with 7 bases fitting TRBD1. CDR3 size: 14 residues. Germline V gene data show CDR1 as SGDLS and CDR2 as YYNGEE. With V trimmed by 3 bases and J by 7 bases, 9 bases remained unmatched. CDR3 residues: CASSAHTGVSGYTF. CDR3 DNA: TGTGCCAGCAGCGCTCATACAGGGGTTTCTGGCTACACCTTC.

This rearrangement joins TRBV2 to TRBJ2-1, with TRBD2 identical over 16 bases. Germline trimming cut 2 bases from V and 8 bases from J; bases unmatched to any gene: 9. CDR3 length equals 18 residues. From germline, CDR1 is SNHLY and CDR2 FYNNEI. The CDR3 coding sequence is TGTGCCAGCAGTGAAACCGGGACTAGCGGGAGGGCCATCGATGAGCAGTTCTTC. It specifies CASSETGTSGRAIDEQFF.

The chain links TRBV4-3 to TRBJ2-6; the D is unclear. The CDR3 totals 15 residues. Trimming stripped 4 bases from V and 3 bases from J, with 10 bases between. The germline gives CDR1 LGHNA, CDR2 YSLEER. The CDR3 region is CASSLLGFGANVLTF. The CDR3 region has the DNA TGCGCCAGCAGCCTGCTCGGGTTTGGGGCCAACGTCCTGACTTTC.

The gene calls are TRBV5-4 and TRBJ1-5; 9 bases are shared with TRBD1. V was pared by 3 bases and J by 6 bases, with 1 base of the junction left unmatched. Per germline, CDR1 SGHNT and CDR2 YYREEE (reference sequence). This CDR3 region has 13 residues. The CDR3: CASSSDRGQPQHF. For the CDR3, the DNA is TGTGCCAGCAGCTCGGACAGGGGTCAGCCCCAGCATTTT.

The chain joins TRBV7-9 to TRBJ2-7; D is possibly TRBD1 (6 bases). The length of the CDR3 is 14 residues. V lost 5 bases and J lost 4, with 15 bases in between. Per germline, CDR1 SEHNR and CDR2 FQNEAQ (reference sequence). DNA for the CDR3: TGTGCCAGCAGCCAAGGAGGACAGAAGTACGAGCAGTACTTC. Encoded protein: CASSQGGQKYEQYF.

This rearrangement joins TRBV5-6 to TRBJ2-7; D may be TRBD1 (5 bases). Deletions cut 1 base from V and 0 bases from J, with 20 bases between. The CDR3 totals 18 residues. Germline values: CDR1 SGHDT, CDR2 YYEEEE. For the CDR3, the DNA is TGTGCCAGCAGCTTGTCCCCCTATGGGTGGGGCAGCTCCTACGAGCAGTACTTC. This gives the protein CASSLSPYGWGSSYEQYF.

The V and J genes are TRBV30 and TRBJ2-2; D is unresolved. CDR1 is GTSNPN and CDR2 is SVGIG in the germline V gene (reference sequence). V lost 1 base, J lost 6 bases, and 6 bases lay in between. This CDR3 is 12 amino acids long. The chain's CDR3 is CAWSAPPGELFF. The CDR3 bases are TGTGCCTGGAGTGCCCCTCCCGGGGAGCTGTTTTTT.

V and J are TRBV5-3 and TRBJ2-7; D unresolved. TRBV5-3 is sorted into the ORF group, with uncertain function. With 1 base removed from V and 0 bases from J, the gap between germline ends came to 8 bases. This CDR3 has 14 amino acids. The CDR3: CARSLLLSSYEQYF. The DNA of the CDR3 is TGTGCCAGAAGCTTGCTCTTGAGCTCCTACGAGCAGTACTTC.

The rearrangement uses TRBV18 and TRBJ2-7; perhaps TRBD1 as D (5 bases). V lost 6 bases to trimming and J lost 3 bases, with 15 bases between them. The CDR3 consists of 14 residues. Germline-derived CDR1 and CDR2 are KGHSH and LQKENI. The CDR3 region is CASSENRQIYEQYF. In DNA form, the CDR3 reads TGTGCCAGCTCCGAAAATCGACAGATCTACGAGCAGTACTTC.

The V gene is TRBV23-1, the J gene TRBJ2-1; TRBD1 matches 12 bases. TRBV23-1 is known as an ORF, though its function is uncertain. Losses at the gene ends were 2 bases for V and 7 bases for J; bases not matched to a gene: 12. This CDR3 spans 18 amino acids. The CDR3 DNA reads as TGCGCCAGCAGTCAACATAAACGGGGACAGGGGGCCCCAAATGAGCAGTTCTTC. Protein sequence: CASSQHKRGQGAPNEQFF.

The V and J genes are TRBV5-1 and TRBJ2-2, with 9 bases aligning to TRBD2. V lost 4 bases to trimming and J lost 4 bases; unmatched junction nucleotides: 8. CDR1 and CDR2 from the germline V gene are SGHRS and YFSETQ. CDR3 length: 16 residues. The CDR3 coding sequence is TGCGCCAGCAGCCCGGGACTAGCCCCAATCACCGGGGAGCTGTTTTTT. Translating gives CASSPGLAPITGELFF.